One T cell receptor beta chain is described in this entry. Its target antigen remains unknown. Qualities for individual bases were not recorded, and no much larger clone is one base off. The time point label, read with the paper, signifies: progressive disease on ibrutinib. For TCR beta library preparation, roughly 2 micrograms of genomic DNA were extracted from the cryopreserved PBMCs. Longitudinal blood samples from CLL patients on ibrutinib monotherapy were analyzed using high-throughput TCR beta sequencing. The patients took part in an open-label, single-center phase 2 trial of ibrutinib monotherapy. The entry originates in a study of cytotoxic CD8 clonotypes in ibrutinib-treated CLL (dated by TCRdb to the early 2020s). For the wider study: The cohort included around 15 treatment-naive and approximately eleven relapsed/refractory patients; around 17 were IGHV unmutated. Responses were partial in roughly 24 patients and complete in 2; after median 68 months follow-up, around 14 stayed in remission and 12 progressed. Samples at response were collected after a median of 12 months of treatment, with a range of roughly 6 to 36 months. On average, each sample yielded about 260,000 productive templates and tens of thousands of productive rearrangements. Of the approximately 90 people in the trial, around 25 had longitudinal samples available. Cryopreserved peripheral blood mononuclear cells were obtained prior to treatment, at the time of response, and at either disease progression or sustained remission. All remission and progressive disease samples were collected while patients were still receiving ibrutinib. What the authors observed across the whole study: Sampling times were not matched between sustained-remission and progressing patients, and lymph node repertoires were not studied. Public clonotypes were found to be uncommon and were observed to contract or remain stable during treatment; the increase in clonality was shown to reflect expansion of private clonotypes at ibrutinib response. At baseline, clonality was higher than in age-matched healthy donors and showed a strong correlation with circulating CD8+ T-cell counts. Clonality increased at ibrutinib response, stayed stable in sustained remission, and fell back toward baseline at progression.

The junction shows trimming of 0 bases on V and 2 bases on J, plus 14 bases between the germline ends. The CDR3, from cysteine to phenylalanine, totals 16 residues. Only the CDR3 region is kept as DNA, spanning 48 bases read in frame from base 1. The germline V gene sets CDR1 to SGDLS and CDR2 to YYNGEE. On a MiSeq, deep resolution sequencing aimed for a depth between 1 in 1 million and 1 in 200,000 T cells, with each clonotype covered approximately 10x on average. The immunoSEQ hsTCRB Kit was used to generate TCR beta libraries. Per the original workflow: ImmunoSEQ Data Assistant and ImmunoSEQ Analyzer were used for data analysis, and V, D and J genes were assigned according to IMGT definitions. Clonality, which ranges from 0 to 1, was calculated by subtracting the normalized Shannon entropy of productive rearrangement frequencies from one. Public clonotype analysis was restricted to overrepresented clonotypes comprising at least 0.05% of each patient's repertoire. Fewer than 15 repertoires from age-matched healthy donors, obtained from immuneACCESS, served as clonality controls. TCRdb re-hosts the immuneACCESS table, in-frame sequences only. Its copies lack some clones; in the studies checked, an unresolved V gene accounts for under half of them, and the cause for the rest is not known. D and trimming were read from the DNA, whereas the V and J calls and clone size are those reported in that table. The sample includes 9,500 to 14,000 clones, with around 85% observed a single time. The top ten clones comprise more than 20% of the sample.

Recombination linked TRBV9 to TRBJ2-5; the D gene is possibly TRBD1 or TRBD2, each agreeing over 5 bases. This sequence was found in a human donor with chronic lymphocytic leukemia. Sequencing was performed on PBMCs, taken at disease progression, from a patient treated with ibrutinib. The DNA is as follows: TGTGCCAGCAGCGTAGCTTTGGGGGTTGGTCAAGAGACCCAGTACTTC. The encoded protein is CASSVALGVGQETQYF.